This T cell receptor beta chain was recovered during a study of blood T cell repertoires in COVID-19. Trimming removed 1 base at V and 0 bases at J, with 13 bases between. CDR3 size: 17 residues. Germline CDR1 is ENHRY and CDR2 is SYGVKD. In the study's own analysis: Quantification of nucleated cells was approximated via reference gene primer amplification. Some clones are missing from TCRdb's copy, which holds only in-frame ones; the method was immunoSEQ multiplex PCR. V and J calls and clone size are given by that table; D and trimming were obtained from the DNA. Among about 140,000 clones listed, more than 80% were seen once.

The chain recombines TRBV10-3 with TRBJ1-3; D gene unclear. The material sequenced was peripheral blood. The receptor was isolated from an elderly woman with acute or convalescent COVID-19. The CDR3, as DNA: TGTGCCATCAGTGAGTTCTCCTTCGGGAGCTCTGGAAACACCATATATTTT. Translation: CAISEFSFGSSGNTIYF.